The present T cell receptor (beta chain) was sequenced within a study of cytomegalovirus exposure and HLA in healthy donors. Study-wide results and limits: Cytomegalovirus status, reportedly, was diagnosed with high specificity and sensitivity by the classifier.

The CDR3 has 15 amino acids. With V trimmed by 7 bases and J by 2 bases, 8 bases remained unmatched. The germline gives CDR1 GTSNPN, CDR2 SVGIG (reference sequence). Of note for this clone: Its antigen is not identified.

Some clones are missing from TCRdb's copy, which holds only in-frame ones; the method was immunoSEQ multiplex PCR. Found here are 300,000 to 450,000 clones, about nine tenths of them singletons; the top ten hold roughly 0.75%. The material sequenced was PBMCs. This clonotype was obtained from a woman younger than 30 in good health and CMV-seronegative. The chain couples TRBV30 to TRBJ2-6; TRBD1 agrees at 7 bases. This CDR3 is CAYGQDQTGANVLTF. CDR3 in DNA: TGTGCCTACGGACAGGATCAGACTGGGGCCAACGTCCTGACTTTC.